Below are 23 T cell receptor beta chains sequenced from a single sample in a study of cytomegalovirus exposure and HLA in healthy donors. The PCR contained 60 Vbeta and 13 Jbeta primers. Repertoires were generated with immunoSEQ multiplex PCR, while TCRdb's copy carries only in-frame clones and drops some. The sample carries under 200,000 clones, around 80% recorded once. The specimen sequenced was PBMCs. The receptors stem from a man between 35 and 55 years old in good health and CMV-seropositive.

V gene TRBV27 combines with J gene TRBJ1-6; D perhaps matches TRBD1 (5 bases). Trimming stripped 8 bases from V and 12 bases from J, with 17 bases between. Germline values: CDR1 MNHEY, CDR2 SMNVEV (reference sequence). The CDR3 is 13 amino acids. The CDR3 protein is CASLLAPGLPLHF. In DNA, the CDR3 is TGTGCCAGCCTTCTGGCCCCAGGGTTACCCCTCCACTTT.

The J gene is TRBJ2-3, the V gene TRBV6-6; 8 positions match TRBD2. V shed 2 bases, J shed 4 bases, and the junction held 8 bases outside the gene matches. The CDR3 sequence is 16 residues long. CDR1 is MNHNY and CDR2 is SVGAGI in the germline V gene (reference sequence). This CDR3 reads CASSYPTGGPPDTQYF. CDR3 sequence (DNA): TGTGCCAGCAGTTACCCCACGGGAGGGCCACCAGATACGCAGTATTTT.

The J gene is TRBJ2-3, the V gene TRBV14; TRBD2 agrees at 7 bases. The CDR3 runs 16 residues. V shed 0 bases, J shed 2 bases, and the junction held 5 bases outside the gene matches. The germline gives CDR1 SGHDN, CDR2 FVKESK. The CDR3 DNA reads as TGTGCCAGCAGCCAAGAAGCTAGCGGACACACAGATACGCAGTATTTT. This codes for CASSQEASGHTDTQYF.

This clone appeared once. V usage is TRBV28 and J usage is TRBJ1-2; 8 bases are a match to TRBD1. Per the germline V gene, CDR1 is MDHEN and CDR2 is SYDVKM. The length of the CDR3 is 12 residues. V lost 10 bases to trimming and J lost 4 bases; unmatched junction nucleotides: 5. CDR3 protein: CATGGTGYGYTF. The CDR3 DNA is TGTGCCACCGGCGGGACAGGCTATGGCTACACCTTC.

The CDR3 nucleotides are TGTGCCAGCAGCCAAGCCGTACTAGCGGGAGCAACCTACGAGCAGTACTTC. This gives the protein CASSQAVLAGATYEQYF. The V and J genes are TRBV4-2 and TRBJ2-7; TRBD2 aligns across 11 bases. Germline CDR1 and CDR2: LGHNA and YNFKEQ. The CDR3 runs to 17 residues. V shed 1 base, J shed 2 bases, and the junction held 7 bases outside the gene matches.

The CDR3 DNA reads as TGCGCCAGCAGTGTGGCAGGGGGCAACTCTGAAGCTTTCTTT. This translates into CASSVAGGNSEAFF. This chain connects TRBV5-1 to TRBJ1-1, with 8 nucleotides matching TRBD1. The CDR3 is 14 residues long. Germline CDR1 SGHRS, CDR2 YFSETQ. Trimming cost V 5 bases and J 6 bases; bases outside gene matches: 9.

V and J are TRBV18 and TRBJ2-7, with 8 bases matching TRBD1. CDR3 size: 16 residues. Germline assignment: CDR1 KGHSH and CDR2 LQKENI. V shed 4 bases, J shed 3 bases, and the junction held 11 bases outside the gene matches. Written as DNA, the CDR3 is TGTGCCAGCTCACTTTCAGGGGGCTATGACTACTACGAGCAGTACTTC. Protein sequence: CASSLSGGYDYYEQYF. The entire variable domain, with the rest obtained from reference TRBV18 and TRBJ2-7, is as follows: NAGVMQNPRHLVRRRGQEARLRCSPMKGHSHVYWYRQLPEEGLKFMVYLQKENIIDESGMPKERFSAEFPKEGPSILRIQQVVRGDSAAYFCASSLSGGYDYYEQYFGPGTRLTVT.

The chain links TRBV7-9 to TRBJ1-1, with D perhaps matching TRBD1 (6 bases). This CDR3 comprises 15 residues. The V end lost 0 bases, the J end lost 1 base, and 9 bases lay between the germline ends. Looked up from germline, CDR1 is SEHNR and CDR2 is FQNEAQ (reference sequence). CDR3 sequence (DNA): TGTGCCAGCAGCTTAGCACTGGGGGCGAACACTGAAGCTTTCTTT. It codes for CASSLALGANTEAFF.

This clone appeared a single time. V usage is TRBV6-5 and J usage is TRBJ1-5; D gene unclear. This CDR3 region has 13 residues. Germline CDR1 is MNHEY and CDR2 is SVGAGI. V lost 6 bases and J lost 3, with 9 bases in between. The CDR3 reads CASRAGINQPQHF. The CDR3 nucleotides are TGTGCCAGCAGGGCGGGGATCAATCAGCCCCAGCATTTT.

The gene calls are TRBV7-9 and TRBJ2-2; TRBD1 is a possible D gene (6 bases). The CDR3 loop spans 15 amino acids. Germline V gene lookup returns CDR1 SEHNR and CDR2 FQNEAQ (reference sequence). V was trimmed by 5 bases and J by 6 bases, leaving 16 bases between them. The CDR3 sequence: CASSQPPGVAGELFF. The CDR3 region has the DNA TGTGCCAGCAGCCAACCCCCAGGGGTCGCCGGGGAGCTGTTTTTT.

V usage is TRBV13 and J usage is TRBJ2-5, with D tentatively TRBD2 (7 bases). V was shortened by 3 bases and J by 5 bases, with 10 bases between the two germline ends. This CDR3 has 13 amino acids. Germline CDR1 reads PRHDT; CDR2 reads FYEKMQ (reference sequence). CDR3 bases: TGTGCCAGCAGCTTCGGGGGGCAGGAGACCCAGTACTTC. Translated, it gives CASSFGGQETQYF.

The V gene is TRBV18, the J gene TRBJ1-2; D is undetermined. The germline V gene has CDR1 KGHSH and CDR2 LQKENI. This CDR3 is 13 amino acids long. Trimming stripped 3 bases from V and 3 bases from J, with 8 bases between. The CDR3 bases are TGTGCCAGCTCACCGTCCCAGGACTATGGCTACACCTTC. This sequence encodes CASSPSQDYGYTF. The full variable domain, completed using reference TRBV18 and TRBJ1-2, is NAGVMQNPRHLVRRRGQEARLRCSPMKGHSHVYWYRQLPEEGLKFMVYLQKENIIDESGMPKERFSAEFPKEGPSILRIQQVVRGDSAAYFCASSPSQDYGYTFGSGTRLTVV.

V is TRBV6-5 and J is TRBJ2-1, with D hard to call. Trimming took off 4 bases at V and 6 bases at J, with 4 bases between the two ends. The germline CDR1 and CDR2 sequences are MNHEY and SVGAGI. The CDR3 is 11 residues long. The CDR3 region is CASSSSNEQFF. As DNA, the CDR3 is TGTGCCAGCAGTTCTAGCAATGAGCAGTTCTTC.

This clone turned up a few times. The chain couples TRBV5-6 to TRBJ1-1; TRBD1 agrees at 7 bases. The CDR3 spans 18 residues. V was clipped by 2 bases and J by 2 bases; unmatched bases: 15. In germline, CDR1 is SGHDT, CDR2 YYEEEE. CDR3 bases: TGTGCCAGCAGCTTTAACAGGGGCTTTTTGGGCCCAAACACTGAAGCTTTCTTT. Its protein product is CASSFNRGFLGPNTEAFF.

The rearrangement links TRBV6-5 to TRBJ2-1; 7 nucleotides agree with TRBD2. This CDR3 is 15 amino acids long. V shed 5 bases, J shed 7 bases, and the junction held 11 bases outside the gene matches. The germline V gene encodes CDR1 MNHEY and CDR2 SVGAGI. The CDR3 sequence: CASSQTSETRNEQFF. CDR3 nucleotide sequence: TGTGCCAGCAGTCAAACTAGCGAAACGAGGAATGAGCAGTTCTTC.

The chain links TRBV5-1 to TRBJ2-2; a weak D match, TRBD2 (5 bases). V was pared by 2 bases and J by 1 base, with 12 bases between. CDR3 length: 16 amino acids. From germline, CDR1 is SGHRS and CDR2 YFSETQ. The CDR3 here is CASSFRSGENTGELFF. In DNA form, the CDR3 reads TGCGCCAGCAGCTTTCGATCCGGGGAGAACACCGGGGAGCTGTTTTTT.

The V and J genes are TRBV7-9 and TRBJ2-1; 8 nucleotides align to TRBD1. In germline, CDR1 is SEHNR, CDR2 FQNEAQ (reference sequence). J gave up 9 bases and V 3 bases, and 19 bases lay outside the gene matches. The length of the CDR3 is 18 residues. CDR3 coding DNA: TGTGCCAGCAGCTTGTACAGGGGGGCCGACGAGGGCTCGGTTGAGCAGTTCTTC. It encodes CASSLYRGADEGSVEQFF.

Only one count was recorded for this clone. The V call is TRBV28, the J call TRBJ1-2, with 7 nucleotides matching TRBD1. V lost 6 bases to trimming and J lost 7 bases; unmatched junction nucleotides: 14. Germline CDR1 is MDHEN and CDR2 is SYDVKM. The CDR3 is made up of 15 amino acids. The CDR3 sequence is CASRTLSGGQVGYTF. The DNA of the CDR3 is TGTGCCAGCAGGACCCTTTCAGGGGGGCAGGTTGGCTACACCTTC.

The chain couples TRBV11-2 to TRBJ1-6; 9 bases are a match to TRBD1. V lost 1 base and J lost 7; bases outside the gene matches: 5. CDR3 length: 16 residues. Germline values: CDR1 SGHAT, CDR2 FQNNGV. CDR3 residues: CASSLGPGQGNSPLHF. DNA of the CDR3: TGTGCCAGCAGCTTAGGCCCCGGACAGGGGAATTCACCCCTCCACTTT.

The CDR3 region is CASSLGAGISYEQYF. CDR3 nucleotide sequence: TGTGCCAGCAGTCTAGGGGCAGGGATATCCTACGAGCAGTACTTC. The chain combines TRBV5-4 with TRBJ2-7; perhaps TRBD1 as D (5 bases). V lost 5 bases and J lost 1, with 16 bases in between. The CDR3 totals 15 residues. Germline V gene lookup returns CDR1 SGHNT and CDR2 YYREEE (reference sequence).

In DNA, the CDR3 is TGTGCCAGCAGCCACAGGTCACCTTACGAGCAGTACTTC. Translating it yields CASSHRSPYEQYF. This sequence joins TRBV14 and TRBJ2-5; D unresolved. Judging by the DNA end, TRBJ2-7 fits better; the J call may be wrong. Germline V gene sequence: CDR1 SGHDN, CDR2 FVKESK. The CDR3 consists of 13 residues.

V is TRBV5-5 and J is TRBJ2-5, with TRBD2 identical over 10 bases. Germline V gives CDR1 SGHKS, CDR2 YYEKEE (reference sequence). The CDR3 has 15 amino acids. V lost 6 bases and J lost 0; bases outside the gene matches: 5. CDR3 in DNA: TGTGCCAGCATCGGTAGCGGGAGGCACCAAGAGACCCAGTACTTC. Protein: CASIGSGRHQETQYF. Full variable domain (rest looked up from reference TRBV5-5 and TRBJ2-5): DAGVTQSPTHLIKTRGQQVTLRCSPISGHKSVSWYQQVLGQGPQFIFQYYEKEERGRGNFPDRFSARQFPNYSSELNVNALLLGDSALYLCASIGSGRHQETQYFGPGTRLLVL.

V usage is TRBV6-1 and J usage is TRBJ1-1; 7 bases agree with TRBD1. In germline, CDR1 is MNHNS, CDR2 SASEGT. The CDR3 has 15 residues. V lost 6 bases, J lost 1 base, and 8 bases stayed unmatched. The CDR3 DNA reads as TGTGCCAGCAGACGCCTCCAGGGGGAGAACACTGAAGCTTTCTTT. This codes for CASRRLQGENTEAFF.